The 10 T cell receptor beta chains reported below all come from one sample, sequenced in a study of metastatic and nonmetastatic thyroid tumors (dated by TCRdb to the early 2020s). No treatment had been received by any patient before thyroid surgery. Libraries came from PCR. This sample was sequenced with an Illumina HiSeq 4000. TCRdb's own reprocessing of the public reads used fastp at Q25 and MiXCR and kept productive beta chains. Counted in this sample were over 50,000 clones; 25% to 35% of them appeared once. About 15% of the sample is in the top ten clones. The sequenced sample consisted of blood. The receptor source for this set is a female donor with papillary thyroid cancer or a benign thyroid nodule (not recorded which). Some clones in this sample may be carry-over from other donors' samples.

The CDR3 is CASSQSLGASLPPGELFF. CDR3 coding DNA: TGTGCCAGCAGCCAGAGTCTCGGGGCAAGCCTCCCTCCCGGGGAGCTGTTTTTT. This chain joins TRBV14 and TRBJ2-2; possibly TRBD1 or TRBD2 for D (5 bases each). V was cut by 3 bases and J by 6 bases, with 23 bases left in between. Germline CDR1 reads SGHDN; CDR2 reads FVKESK. The CDR3 is 18 amino acids.

As for this clone: One end of the junction does not line up with germline, which may come from a read error. This rearrangement joins TRBV19 to TRBJ1-5, with 7 bases fitting TRBD1. This CDR3 has 15 amino acids. CDR1 is LNHDA and CDR2 is SQIVND in the germline V gene (reference sequence). The CDR3, as DNA: TGTGCCATTAGTTTCCCCGGGACAGTTAATCGCCCCCAGCATTTT. It specifies CAISFPGTVNRPQHF.

The rearrangement uses TRBV11-1 and TRBJ1-6, with D possibly TRBD1 on 5 matching bases. The CDR3 length is 17 residues. Deletions cut 7 bases from V and 0 bases from J, with 16 bases between. The germline V gene has CDR1 SGHAT and CDR2 FQDESV (reference sequence). Here the CDR3 reads CASTPVGQNSYNSPLHF. CDR3 coding DNA: TGTGCCAGCACCCCGGTAGGACAAAACTCCTATAATTCACCCCTCCACTTT.

The chain has TRBV6-1 and TRBJ2-7; TRBD1 matches at 8 bases. CDR1 is MNHNS and CDR2 is SASEGT in the germline V gene. With 6 bases clipped from V and 0 bases from J, the junction kept 7 bases outside the gene matches. This CDR3 contains 15 residues. The CDR3 is CASSKRQGPSYEQYF. The CDR3 DNA follows: TGTGCCAGCAGCAAACGACAGGGGCCCTCCTACGAGCAGTACTTC.

There are a few counts of this clone. An end of the junction does not agree with germline; a read error may underlie this. As DNA, the CDR3 is TGCGCCAGCAGTGACGGACTAGAGTTTCATAATTCACTCCTCCACTTT. Encoded protein: CASSDGLEFHNSLLHF. This rearrangement joins TRBV10-2 to TRBJ1-6; D gene unclear. Germline-derived CDR1 and CDR2 are WSHSY and SAAADI. The CDR3 has 16 residues.

At least ten counts were recorded for this clone. V and J are TRBV7-3 and TRBJ2-2; 9 bases align to TRBD2. This CDR3 has 16 residues. Germline V gives CDR1 SGHTA, CDR2 FQGTGA. The ends lost 3 bases at V and 2 bases at J; junction bases unmatched: 4. The CDR3 here is CASSLGGTSNTGELFF. The CDR3 region has the DNA TGTGCCAGCAGCTTGGGTGGGACTAGCAACACCGGGGAGCTGTTTTTT.

This clone was recorded a few times. The V call is TRBV6-1, the J call TRBJ2-3; 10 nucleotides line up with TRBD1. Trimming removed 1 base from V and 6 bases from J; junction bases left unmatched: 4. The length of the CDR3 is 15 residues. CDR1 and CDR2 from the germline V gene are MNHNS and SASEGT. This CDR3 reads CASSEGGDRGDTQYF. The CDR3 region has the DNA TGTGCCAGCAGTGAAGGAGGGGACAGGGGTGATACGCAGTATTTT.

The V gene is TRBV19, the J gene TRBJ1-5; 9 bases line up with TRBD1. There are 18 residues in the CDR3. Germline V CDR1 and CDR2: LNHDA, SQIVND (reference sequence). Unmatched junction bases numbered 15, after V lost 4 bases and J lost 5 bases. CDR3 DNA sequence: TGTGCCAGTAGTACGATATTACCGGGACAGGGACTATATCAGCCCCAGCATTTT. This sequence encodes CASSTILPGQGLYQPQHF.

This chain's CDR3 is CASSLLTSGSRETQYF. The CDR3 nucleotides are TGTGCCAGCAGCTTACTAACTAGCGGGAGTAGAGAGACCCAGTACTTC. The chain is built from TRBV11-2 and TRBJ2-5; 11 nucleotides line up with TRBD2. J was trimmed by 4 bases and V by 2 bases; bases with no gene match: 6. The CDR3 contains 16 residues. The germline CDR1 and CDR2 sequences are SGHAT and FQNNGV.

This clone has a handful of counts. The CDR3 loop reads CASSRDRGYGNTIYF. CDR3 in DNA: TGTGCCAGCAGCAGGGACAGGGGGTATGGAAACACCATATATTTT. This chain links TRBV6-1 with TRBJ1-3; 11 bases are a match to TRBD1. CDR3 length: 15 amino acids. Looked up from germline, CDR1 is MNHNS and CDR2 is SASEGT. V shed 6 bases and J 3 bases; nucleotides not matched to a gene: 4.